This T cell receptor (beta chain) was captured in a study of blood T cell repertoires in COVID-19. Study in general: COVID-19 samples collected from the United States, Italy and Spain covered acute and convalescent phases. PBMCs, B-cell-depleted T cells, or T cells provided the cDNA or gDNA that made up the material.

The length of the CDR3 is 15 residues. Germline lookup yields CDR1 GTSNPN and CDR2 SVGIG (reference sequence). Trimming left V 1 base short and J 5 bases short, with 14 bases between. How the authors handled the data: Reference gene primer amplification gave estimated nucleated cell counts. Profiled with immunoSEQ multiplex PCR; TCRdb holds only in-frame clones, not every one. That table furnishes V, J and clone size, whereas the DNA furnished D and trimming. The profile covers approximately 280,000 clones, with 85% appearing a single time and 4% to 6% taken by the ten largest. Sequencing used peripheral blood. This clonotype was sampled from a man in his forties or fifties with active or convalescent COVID-19. This chain uses TRBV30 with TRBJ1-4; unclear D gene. The CDR3 region is CAWSADFRINEKLFF. CDR3 nucleotides: TGTGCCTGGAGTGCCGACTTTCGCATCAATGAAAAACTGTTTTTT.